This TCR beta chain was captured by sequencing in a study of blood T cell repertoires in COVID-19 (dated by TCRdb to 2020 to 2022). Broadly, across the study: Samples from collaborators originated in the United States, Italy and Spain and spanned both the acute and convalescent phases of COVID-19. Subjects who had been exposed to COVID-19, were actively infected with it, or had recovered from it provided the deeply sampled blood TCRbeta repertoires that made up the dataset. Samples were obtained from the ongoing ImmuneRACE study (first 160 participants) and from over a thousand subjects provided by 6 global collaborators. The sample metadata nearly always contained a de-identified subject ID, COVID-19 status, age in years and sex. Where available, HLA class I and class II types were taken from metadata supplied by the sample provider and were not determined by assay-based typing. The material from the prospective study consisted of cDNA or gDNA derived from T cells, B-cell-depleted T cells, or PBMCs. The repertoires were released in a freely available public database meant as a resource for research on the immune response to SARS-CoV-2. Beyond this particular receptor, the publication reports: Clinical and demographic metadata were provided uncurated, with the amount varying by source and participant.

Enrolling through a virtual design, the prospective study's participants ranged in age from about 18 to 100 years and lived across about two dozen United States geographic areas. To assign participants to cohorts, the prospective study relied on clinical history that participants themselves reported in a screening survey and a study questionnaire. Exposed participants were defined as having been in contact with someone with a PCR-confirmed or clinician-diagnosed COVID-19 case within 2 weeks of study entry. In the prospective study, mobile phlebotomists collected whole blood, serum and a nasopharyngeal or oropharyngeal swab from each participant. Prospective study participants could optionally give additional blood draws and questionnaires over a roughly two-month period. Blood samples from the prospective study were shipped frozen or at room temperature prior to DNA extraction. The immunoSEQ Assay, a bias-controlled multiplex PCR, was used to amplify TCRbeta CDR3 regions from genomic DNA. The paper's processing steps were these. Nucleated cell counts per sample were estimated from amplification of reference gene primers within the assay. Sequence reads were collapsed and filtered to measure the absolute abundance of every unique TCRbeta CDR3 rearrangement. Productive Simpson clonality was computed per sample as the square root of Simpson's diversity index over productive rearrangements. This is the immuneACCESS table as TCRdb keeps it, with only in-frame sequences that have V and J called. A part of the clones is gone; compared with another copy, unresolved V genes explain less than half, and the rest is unexplained. The D gene and trimming were derived from the DNA, and the V and J assignments and clone size from that table. Present in this sample are under 150,000 clones, 84% of which were seen just once. The ten largest account for roughly 6.2% of the sample.

Regarding this clone: Its cognate antigen has yet to be identified. Base qualities were left out, and no much larger clone turns up one base away.

The clonotype originates from a woman aged 50 to 60 who had been exposed to COVID-19. Sequenced material: PBMCs or T cells enriched from blood (not recorded which).

CDR3 region: CASSYEQGSTEAFF. The nucleotides read TGCGCCAGCAGCTATGAACAGGGTTCCACTGAAGCTTTCTTT. The chain is made from TRBV5-1 and TRBJ1-1; the D segment could be TRBD1, given 6 matching bases. Trimming at the junction amounts to 3 bases on V and 4 bases on J, and the germline ends lie 13 bases apart. From the cysteine up to the phenylalanine, the CDR3 has a length of 14 residues. This entry keeps only the CDR3 DNA: 42 bases, framed from base 1. The germline V gene provides CDR1 SGHRS and CDR2 YFSETQ.